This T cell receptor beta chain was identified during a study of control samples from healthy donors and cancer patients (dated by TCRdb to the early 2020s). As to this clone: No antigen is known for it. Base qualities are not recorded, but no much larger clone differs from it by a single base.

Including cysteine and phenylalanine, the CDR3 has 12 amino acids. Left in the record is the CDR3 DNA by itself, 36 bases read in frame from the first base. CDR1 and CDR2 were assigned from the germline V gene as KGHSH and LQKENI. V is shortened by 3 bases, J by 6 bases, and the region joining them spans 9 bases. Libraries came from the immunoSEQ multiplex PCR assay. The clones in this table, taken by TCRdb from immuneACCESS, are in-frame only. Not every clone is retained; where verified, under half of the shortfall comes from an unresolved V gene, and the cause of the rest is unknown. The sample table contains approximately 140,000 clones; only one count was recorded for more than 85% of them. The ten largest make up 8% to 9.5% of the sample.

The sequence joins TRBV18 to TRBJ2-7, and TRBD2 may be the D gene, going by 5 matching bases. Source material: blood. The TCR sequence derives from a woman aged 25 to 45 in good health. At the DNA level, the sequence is TGTGCCAGCTCACCCGAGGGAGCCGAGCAGTACTTC. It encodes CASSPEGAEQYF.